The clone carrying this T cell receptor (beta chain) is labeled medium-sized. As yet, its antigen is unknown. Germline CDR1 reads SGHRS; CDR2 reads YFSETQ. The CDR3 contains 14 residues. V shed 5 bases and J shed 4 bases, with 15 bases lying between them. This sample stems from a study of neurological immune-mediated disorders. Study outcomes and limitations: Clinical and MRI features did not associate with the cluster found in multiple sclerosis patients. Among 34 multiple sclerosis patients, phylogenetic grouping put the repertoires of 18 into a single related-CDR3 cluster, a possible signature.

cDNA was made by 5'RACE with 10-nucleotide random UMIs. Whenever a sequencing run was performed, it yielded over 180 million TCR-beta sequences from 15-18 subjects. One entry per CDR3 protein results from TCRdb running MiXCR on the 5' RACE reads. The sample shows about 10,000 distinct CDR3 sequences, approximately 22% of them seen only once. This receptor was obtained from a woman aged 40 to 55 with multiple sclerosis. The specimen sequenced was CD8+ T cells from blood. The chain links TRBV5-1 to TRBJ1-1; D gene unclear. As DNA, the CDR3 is TGCGCCAGCAGACCCGCGCCCCTAGGCACTGAAGCTTTCTTT. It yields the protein CASRPAPLGTEAFF.